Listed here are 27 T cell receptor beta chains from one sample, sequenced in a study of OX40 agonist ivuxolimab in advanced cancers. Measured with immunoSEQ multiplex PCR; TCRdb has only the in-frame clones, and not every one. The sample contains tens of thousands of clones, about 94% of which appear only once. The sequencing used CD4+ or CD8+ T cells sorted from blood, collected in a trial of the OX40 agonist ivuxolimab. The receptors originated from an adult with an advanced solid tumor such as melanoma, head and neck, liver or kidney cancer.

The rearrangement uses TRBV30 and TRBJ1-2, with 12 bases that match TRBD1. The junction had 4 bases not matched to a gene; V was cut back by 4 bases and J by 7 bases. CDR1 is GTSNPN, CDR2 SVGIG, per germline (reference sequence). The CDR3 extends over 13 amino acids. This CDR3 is CAWKGQGAIGYTF. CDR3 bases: TGTGCCTGGAAGGGACAGGGGGCTATTGGCTACACCTTC.

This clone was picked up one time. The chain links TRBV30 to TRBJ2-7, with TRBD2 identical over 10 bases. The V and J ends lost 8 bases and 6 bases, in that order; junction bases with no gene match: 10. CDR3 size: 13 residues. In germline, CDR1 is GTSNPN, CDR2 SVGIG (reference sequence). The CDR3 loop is CATTGTSVSEQYF. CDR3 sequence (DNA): TGTGCCACTACCGGGACTAGCGTTAGCGAGCAGTACTTC.

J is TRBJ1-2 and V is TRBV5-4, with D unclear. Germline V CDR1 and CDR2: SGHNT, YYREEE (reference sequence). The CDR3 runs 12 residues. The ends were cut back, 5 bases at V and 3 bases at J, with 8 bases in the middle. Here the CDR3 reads CASSQDDYGYTF. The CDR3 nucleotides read TGTGCCAGCAGTCAGGACGACTATGGCTACACCTTC.

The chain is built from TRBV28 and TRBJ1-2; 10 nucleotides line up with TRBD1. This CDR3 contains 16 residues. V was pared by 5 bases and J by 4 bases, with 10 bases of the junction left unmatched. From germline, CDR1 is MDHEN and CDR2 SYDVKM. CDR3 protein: CASSSAGTGEGYGYTF. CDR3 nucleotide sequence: TGTGCCAGCAGTAGCGCCGGGACAGGGGAGGGCTATGGCTACACCTTC.

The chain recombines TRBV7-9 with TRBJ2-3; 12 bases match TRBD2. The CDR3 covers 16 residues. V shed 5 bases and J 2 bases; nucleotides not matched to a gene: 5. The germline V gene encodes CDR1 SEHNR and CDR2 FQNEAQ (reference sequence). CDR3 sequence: CASSPLAGGLTDTQYF. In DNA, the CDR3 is TGTGCCAGCAGCCCACTAGCGGGAGGCCTCACAGATACGCAGTATTTT.

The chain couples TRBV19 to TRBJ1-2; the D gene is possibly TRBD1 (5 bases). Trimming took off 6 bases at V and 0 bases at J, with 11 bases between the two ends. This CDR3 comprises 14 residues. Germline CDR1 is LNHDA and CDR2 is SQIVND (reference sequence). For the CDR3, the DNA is TGTGCCAGTAGCCAAAGACAGACTAACTATGGCTACACCTTC. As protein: CASSQRQTNYGYTF. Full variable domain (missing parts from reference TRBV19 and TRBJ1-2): DGGITQSPKYLFRKEGQNVTLSCEQNLNHDAMYWYRQDPGQGLRLIYYSQIVNDFQKGDIAEGYSVSREKKESFPLTVTSAQKNPTAFYLCASSQRQTNYGYTFGSGTRLTVV.

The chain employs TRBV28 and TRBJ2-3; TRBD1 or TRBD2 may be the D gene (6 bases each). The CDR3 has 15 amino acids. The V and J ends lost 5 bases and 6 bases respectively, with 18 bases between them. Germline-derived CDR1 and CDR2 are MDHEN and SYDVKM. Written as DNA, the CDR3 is TGTGCCAGCAGTCCCGTAGGGGGGAGGAGGGATACGCAGTATTTT. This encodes CASSPVGGRRDTQYF.

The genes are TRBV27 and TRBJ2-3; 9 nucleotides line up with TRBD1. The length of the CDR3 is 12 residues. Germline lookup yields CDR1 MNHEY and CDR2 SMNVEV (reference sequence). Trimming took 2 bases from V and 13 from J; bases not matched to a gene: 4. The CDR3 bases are TGTGCCAGCAGTTTAGGGGACAGGGTCGAGTATTTT. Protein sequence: CASSLGDRVEYF.

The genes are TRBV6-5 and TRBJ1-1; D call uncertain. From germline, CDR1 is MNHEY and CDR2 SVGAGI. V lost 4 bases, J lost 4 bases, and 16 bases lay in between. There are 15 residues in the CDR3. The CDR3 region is CASSSAGMGSTEAFF. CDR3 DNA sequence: TGTGCCAGCAGTTCGGCGGGGATGGGTAGCACTGAAGCTTTCTTT.

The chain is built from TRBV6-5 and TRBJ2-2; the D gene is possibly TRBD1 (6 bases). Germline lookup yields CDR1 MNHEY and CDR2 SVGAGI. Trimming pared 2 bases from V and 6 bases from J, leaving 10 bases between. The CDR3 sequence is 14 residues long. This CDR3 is CASSYVAGAGELFF. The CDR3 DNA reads TGTGCCAGCAGTTACGTGGCAGGGGCCGGGGAGCTGTTTTTT.

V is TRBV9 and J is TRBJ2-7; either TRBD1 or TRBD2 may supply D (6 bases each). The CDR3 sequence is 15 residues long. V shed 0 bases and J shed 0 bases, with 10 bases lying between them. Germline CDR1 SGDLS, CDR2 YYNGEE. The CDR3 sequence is CASSVEGGPSYEQYF. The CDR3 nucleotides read TGTGCCAGCAGCGTAGAAGGGGGGCCCTCCTACGAGCAGTACTTC.

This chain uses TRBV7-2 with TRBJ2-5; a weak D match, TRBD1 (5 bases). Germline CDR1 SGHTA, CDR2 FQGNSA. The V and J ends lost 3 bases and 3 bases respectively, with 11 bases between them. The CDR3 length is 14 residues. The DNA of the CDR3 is TGTGCCAGCAGCTTCCGGACACAAGAAGAGACCCAGTACTTC. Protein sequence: CASSFRTQEETQYF.

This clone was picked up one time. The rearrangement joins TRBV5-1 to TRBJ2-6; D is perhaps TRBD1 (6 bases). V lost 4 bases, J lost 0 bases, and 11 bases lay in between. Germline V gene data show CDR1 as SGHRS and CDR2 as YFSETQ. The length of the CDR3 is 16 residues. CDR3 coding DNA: TGCGCCAGCAGCGGGGGACAAACCTCTGGGGCCAACGTCCTGACTTTC. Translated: CASSGGQTSGANVLTF.

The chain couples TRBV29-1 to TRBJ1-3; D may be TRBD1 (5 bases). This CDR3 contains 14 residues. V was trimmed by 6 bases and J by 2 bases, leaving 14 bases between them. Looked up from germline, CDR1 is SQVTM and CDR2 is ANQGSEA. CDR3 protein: CSVALVGAGNTIYF. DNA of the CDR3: TGCAGCGTCGCCCTGGTAGGGGCTGGAAACACCATATATTTT.

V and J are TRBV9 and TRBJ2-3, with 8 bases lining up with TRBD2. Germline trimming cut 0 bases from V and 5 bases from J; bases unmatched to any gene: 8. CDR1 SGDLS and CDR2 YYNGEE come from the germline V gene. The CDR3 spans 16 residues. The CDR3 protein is CASSVGPGGDEDTQYF. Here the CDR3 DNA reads TGTGCCAGCAGCGTAGGTCCCGGGGGGGATGAAGATACGCAGTATTTT.

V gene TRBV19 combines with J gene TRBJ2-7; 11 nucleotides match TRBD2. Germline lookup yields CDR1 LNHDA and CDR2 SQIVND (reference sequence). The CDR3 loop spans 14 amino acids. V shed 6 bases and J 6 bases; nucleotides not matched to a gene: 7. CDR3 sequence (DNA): TGTGCCAGTAGCCAACTAGCGGGAGATCCCGAGCAGTACTTC. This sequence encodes CASSQLAGDPEQYF.

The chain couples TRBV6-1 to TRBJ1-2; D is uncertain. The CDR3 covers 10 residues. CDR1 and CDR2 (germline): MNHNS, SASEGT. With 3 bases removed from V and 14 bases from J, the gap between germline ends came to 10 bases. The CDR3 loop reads CASSEEQATF. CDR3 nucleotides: TGTGCCAGCAGTGAGGAGCAGGCAACCTTC.

CDR3 in DNA: TGTGCCAGCAGTTCTACGGAGACCCAGTACTTC. Translation gives CASSSTETQYF. The chain couples TRBV6-5 to TRBJ2-5; D ambiguous. V dropped 4 bases and J dropped 5 bases, with 5 bases sitting between them. The CDR3 spans 11 residues. CDR1 is MNHEY and CDR2 is SVGAGI in the germline V gene.

The CDR3: CAWAHGAETQYF. CDR3 bases: TGTGCCTGGGCCCACGGGGCGGAGACCCAGTACTTC. The J gene is TRBJ2-5, the V gene TRBV30; D may match TRBD1 or TRBD2 (5 bases each). V was pared by 5 bases and J by 5 bases, with 12 bases between. The length of the CDR3 is 12 residues. Per the germline V gene, CDR1 is GTSNPN and CDR2 is SVGIG (reference sequence).

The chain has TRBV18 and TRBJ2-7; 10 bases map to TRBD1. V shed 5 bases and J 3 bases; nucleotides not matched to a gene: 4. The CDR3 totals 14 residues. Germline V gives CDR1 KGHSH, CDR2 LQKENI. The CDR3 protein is CASSTGTGDYEQYF. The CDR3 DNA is TGTGCCAGCTCAACCGGGACAGGGGACTACGAGCAGTACTTC.

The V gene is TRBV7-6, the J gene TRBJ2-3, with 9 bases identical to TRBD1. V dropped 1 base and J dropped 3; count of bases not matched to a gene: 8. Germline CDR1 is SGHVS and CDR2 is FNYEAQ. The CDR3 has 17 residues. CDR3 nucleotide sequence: TGTGCCAGCAGCTTAGACCCAACAGGGGGCGGGACAGATACGCAGTATTTT. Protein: CASSLDPTGGGTDTQYF.

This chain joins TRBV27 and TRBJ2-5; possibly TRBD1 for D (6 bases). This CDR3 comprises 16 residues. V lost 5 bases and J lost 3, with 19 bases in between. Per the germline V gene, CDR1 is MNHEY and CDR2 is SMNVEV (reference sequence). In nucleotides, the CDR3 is TGTGCCAGCAGTCCCATCGGCAGGGGTCCTAAAGAGACCCAGTACTTC. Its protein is CASSPIGRGPKETQYF.

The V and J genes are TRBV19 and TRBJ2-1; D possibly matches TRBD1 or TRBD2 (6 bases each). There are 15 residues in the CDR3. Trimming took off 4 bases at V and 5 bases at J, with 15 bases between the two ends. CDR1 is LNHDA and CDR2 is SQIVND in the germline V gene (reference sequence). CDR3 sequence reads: CASSNPGAGNNEQFF. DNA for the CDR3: TGTGCCAGTAGTAATCCGGGGGCCGGGAACAATGAGCAGTTCTTC.

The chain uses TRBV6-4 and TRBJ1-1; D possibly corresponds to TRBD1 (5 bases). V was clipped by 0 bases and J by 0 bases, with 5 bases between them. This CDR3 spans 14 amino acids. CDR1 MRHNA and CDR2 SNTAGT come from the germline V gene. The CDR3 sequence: CASSDSDMNTEAFF. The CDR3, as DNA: TGTGCCAGCAGTGACTCGGACATGAACACTGAAGCTTTCTTT.

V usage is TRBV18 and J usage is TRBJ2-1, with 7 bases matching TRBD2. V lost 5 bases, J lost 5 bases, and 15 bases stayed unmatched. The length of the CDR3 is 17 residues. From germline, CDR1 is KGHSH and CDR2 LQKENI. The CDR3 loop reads CASSSPVGGGTNNEQFF. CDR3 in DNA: TGTGCCAGCTCATCGCCCGTGGGGGGAGGGACGAACAATGAGCAGTTCTTC.

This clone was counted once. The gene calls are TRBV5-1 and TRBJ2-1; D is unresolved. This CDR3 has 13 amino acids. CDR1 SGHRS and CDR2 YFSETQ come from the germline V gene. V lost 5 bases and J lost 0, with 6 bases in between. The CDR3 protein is CASRISSYNEQFF. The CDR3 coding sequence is TGCGCCAGCAGAATAAGCTCCTACAATGAGCAGTTCTTC.

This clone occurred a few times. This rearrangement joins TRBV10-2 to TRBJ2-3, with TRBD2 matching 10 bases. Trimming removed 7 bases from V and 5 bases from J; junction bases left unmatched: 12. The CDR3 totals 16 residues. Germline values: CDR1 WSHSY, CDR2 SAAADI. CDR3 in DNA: TGCGCCAGCAACTCGGCGAGCGGGAGGGCGGGAGATACGCAGTATTTT. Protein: CASNSASGRAGDTQYF.